The rows below give T cell receptor beta chains drawn from one sample of a study of cytomegalovirus exposure and HLA in healthy donors. Data came from immunoSEQ multiplex PCR; TCRdb stores just in-frame clones and leaves some out. The sample has some 320,000 clones; about nine tenths are singletons. The sample taken for sequencing was PBMCs. The receptors were sampled from a woman in her thirties in good health and CMV-seropositive. Both conserved end residues are part of each CDR3. The D gene is left open where the match is weak. Clone size is given for some rows only: seen once, a few or many times, or a class if the clone is expanded.

.	TRBV14	TRBJ1-2	TRBD1	TGTGCCAGCAGCCAGGGACAGGGTTGGGGCTACACCTTC	CASSQGQGWGYTF
.	TRBV5-1	TRBJ2-3	TRBD2	TGCGCCAGCAGCCCAACTAGCGGGAGGTTGGTCACAGATACGCAGTATTTT	CASSPTSGRLVTDTQYF
.	TRBV27	TRBJ2-7	.	TGTGCCAGCAGTTTAGTCGGAGACGCCTACGAGCAGTACTTC	CASSLVGDAYEQYF
.	TRBV25-1	TRBJ1-4	TRBD1	TGTGCCAGCAGTGGGGACAGAAGACTGTTTTTT	CASSGDRRLFF
.	TRBV21-1	TRBJ2-2	.	TGTGCCAGCAGCAAGGGACTAGCGGGAGACGCCGGGGAGCTGTTTTTT	CASSKGLAGDAGELFF
.	TRBV6-5	TRBJ2-3	.	TGTGCCAGCAGTTACACCGAAGGGTATACGCAGTATTTT	CASSYTEGYTQYF
.	TRBV30	TRBJ2-1	.	TGTGCCTGGACCGAACCGGGCCCTTACAATGAGCAGTTCTTC	CAWTEPGPYNEQFF
.	TRBV15	TRBJ2-3	TRBD2	TGTGCCACCAGCAGAGGGACTAGCGGCCGCACAGATACGCAGTATTTT	CATSRGTSGRTDTQYF
.	TRBV11-2	TRBJ1-2	TRBD1	TGTGCCAGCAGCTTAGCACGGGGGACAGGGGTTGGCTACACCTTC	CASSLARGTGVGYTF
.	TRBV19	TRBJ2-2	TRBD2	TGTGCCAGTAGTTCGGGACTAGCCCCCGGGGAGCTGTTTTTT	CASSSGLAPGELFF
.	TRBV13	TRBJ1-4	.	TGTGCCAGCAGCTTAGATGAAGGAGCAACTAATGAAAAACTGTTTTTT	CASSLDEGATNEKLFF
.	TRBV7-6	TRBJ2-5	TRBD2	TGTGCCAGCAGCCTCACAAGGGCGGGGGGCGGCCAAGAGACCCAGTACTTC	CASSLTRAGGGQETQYF
.	TRBV5-8	TRBJ2-6	.	TGTGCCACCCCCATCTGGGGAGGTGGGGCCAACGTCCTGACTTTC	CATPIWGGGANVLTF
.	TRBV27	TRBJ2-2	.	TGTGCCAGCAGTTTATCTTCGTGGACCGGGGAGCTGTTTTTT	CASSLSSWTGELFF
.	TRBV5-1	TRBJ1-1	.	TGCGCCAGCAGCTCTAAGGGACGGAACACTGAAGCTTTCTTT	CASSSKGRNTEAFF
once	TRBV28	TRBJ1-2	TRBD1	TGTGCCAGCAGTTTAAGGACAGGCCCTAACTATGGCTACACCTTC	CASSLRTGPNYGYTF
.	TRBV27	TRBJ1-1	TRBD1	TGTGCCAGCCTTTTGCATCCTGATAGGGGGCAGAGGTCGACTGAAGCTTTCTTT	CASLLHPDRGQRSTEAFF
.	TRBV28	TRBJ2-1	.	TGTGCCAGCAGCGGGGTCCGCTTCTCTATTTACAATGAGCAGTTCTTC	CASSGVRFSIYNEQFF
.	TRBV7-6	TRBJ1-6	TRBD1	TGTGCCAGCAGCTTAGCCGACAGGGGAACCTCACCCCTCCACTTT	CASSLADRGTSPLHF
.	TRBV30	TRBJ2-6	TRBD1	TGTGCCTGGGGACAGGACCGCTCTGGGGCCAACGTCCTGACTTTC	CAWGQDRSGANVLTF
.	TRBV30	TRBJ2-1	.	TGTGCCTGGAGTGAGCCCAATTACAATGAGCAGTTCTTC	CAWSEPNYNEQFF
.	TRBV5-1	TRBJ2-7	TRBD1	TGCGCCAGCAGCTTCGCGACAGGGATAGAGCAGTACTTC	CASSFATGIEQYF
.	TRBV27	TRBJ2-7	.	TGTGCCAGCACACAGGGAAACGAGCAGTACTTC	CASTQGNEQYF
.	TRBV5-6	TRBJ1-2	.	TGTGCCAGCAGCGGGATTTTAGAACGACTGGGGAACTATGGCTACACCTTC	CASSGILERLGNYGYTF
.	TRBV27	TRBJ2-3	.	TGTGCCAGCAGTTTACGGGGGCGAGTCACAGATACGCAGTATTTT	CASSLRGRVTDTQYF
.	TRBV4-1	TRBJ2-3	.	TGCGCCAGCAGCCAAGGACCCAGCACAGATACGCAGTATTTT	CASSQGPSTDTQYF
.	TRBV30	TRBJ1-1	.	TGTGCCTGGAGCACTCAGATGAACACTGAAGCTTTCTTT	CAWSTQMNTEAFF
.	TRBV14	TRBJ1-2	.	TGTGCCAGCAGCCACAGGGAGAGGTATGGCTACACCTTC	CASSHRERYGYTF
.	TRBV11-3	TRBJ2-1	TRBD1	TGTGCCAGCAGCCCCGACAGGGCCCCCAATGAGCAGTTCTTC	CASSPDRAPNEQFF
few	TRBV7-3	TRBJ1-1	.	TGTGCCAGCAGCCGGGAAGTGAACACTGAAGCTTTCTTT	CASSREVNTEAFF
.	TRBV20-1	TRBJ2-1	.	TGCAGTGCTAGTGAAGGGAATGAGCAGTTCTTC	CSASEGNEQFF
few	TRBV5-4	TRBJ2-7	TRBD1	TGTGCCAGCAGCTCCGGGACAGGGGACTCTAGCTACGAGCAGTACTTC	CASSSGTGDSSYEQYF
.	TRBV25-1	TRBJ2-5	TRBD1	TGTGCCAGCAGTGAAAGTGGGACAGCCTTGTACCAAGAGACCCAGTACTTC	CASSESGTALYQETQYF
.	TRBV28	TRBJ1-5	TRBD1	TGTGCCAGCAGTTTCCACAGGGGAAGAGGGGATAGCAATCAGCCCCAGCATTTT	CASSFHRGRGDSNQPQHF
.	TRBV6-5	TRBJ2-7	.	TGTGCCAGCCTCCCTAGGAGGGAATCCTACGAGCAGTACTTC	CASLPRRESYEQYF
.	TRBV4-1	TRBJ2-7	.	TGCGCCAGCAGCCAATTAAAGGGGAGCGAGCGCAACTCCTACGAGCAGTACTTC	CASSQLKGSERNSYEQYF
.	TRBV4-3	TRBJ1-1	TRBD1	TGCGCCAGCAGCCAGAGACGGGGCCAGGGGGCTACTGAAGCTTTCTTT	CASSQRRGQGATEAFF
.	TRBV7-9	TRBJ2-1	.	TGTGCCAGCAGCCCGTCGCTAGCGAGATACAATGAGCAGTTCTTC	CASSPSLARYNEQFF
.	TRBV5-1	TRBJ2-1	TRBD2	TGCGCCAGCACCCCTGGGACTAGCGGGAGCAATGAGCAGTTCTTC	CASTPGTSGSNEQFF
.	TRBV7-2	TRBJ1-5	.	TGTGCCAGCAGCCCCCCCGGGGGTCAGCCCCAGCATTTT	CASSPPGGQPQHF
.	TRBV18	TRBJ2-3	TRBD2	TGTGCCAGCTCACCGGGTAGCGGGGGGCTCACAGATACGCAGTATTTT	CASSPGSGGLTDTQYF
.	TRBV28	TRBJ2-2	TRBD2	TGTGCCAGCAGTTTGGCGGGGGGGAACACCGGGGAGCTGTTTTTT	CASSLAGGNTGELFF
.	TRBV7-2	TRBJ1-5	TRBD1	TGTGCCAGCAGCTCCCGGACAGGGGACAATCAGCCCCAGCATTTT	CASSSRTGDNQPQHF
once	TRBV9	TRBJ2-1	.	TGTGCCAGCAGCGTAGTTCCAAACAATGAGCAGTTCTTC	CASSVVPNNEQFF
once	TRBV5-1	TRBJ2-7	.	TGCGCCAGCAGCTTGGGGACAGATCCTAACGAGCAGTACTTC	CASSLGTDPNEQYF